This T cell receptor (beta chain) was captured in a study of T cell repertoires in cytomegalovirus infection (dated by TCRdb to the late 2010s). In terms of the full investigation: Donor HLA type was relevant to the analysis, because carriage of CMV infection together with the matching HLA type was indicated by public TCR beta signatures.

Via the germline V gene (reference sequence), CDR1 is MNHEY and CDR2 SMNVEV. Trimming removed 0 bases from V and 8 bases from J, leaving 13 bases between the germline ends. CDR3 length: 14 amino acids, cysteine to phenylalanine. Left in the record is the CDR3 DNA by itself, 42 bases read in frame from the first base. TCRdb shows the sequencer as Illumina HiSeq 1500. Using fastp trimming at Q25 and MiXCR clonotype assembly, TCRdb reanalyzed the public sequencing data and kept in-frame beta chains. For every CDR3 protein sequence, its rows merge into one entry that carries the most common genes and DNA. This sample is represented by around 450,000 distinct CDR3 sequences; approximately 33% of them were singletons. The top ten clonotypes cover roughly an eighth of the sample. Worth noting for this clonotype: No cognate antigen has been identified for it. Base qualities are not provided; no much larger clone lies one nucleotide away.

Paper-wide results and their limitations: The ex vivo response was dominated by HLA-C-restricted CMV-specific TCR beta clonotypes, which also provided the single most frequent clonotype in two of eight donors. Cumulative frequency of public TCR beta family members discriminated carriers of CMV infection plus the relevant HLA type in this cohort and an independent roughly 320-donor cohort.

The TCR comes from a human donor in good health (CMV status not recorded). Some clones in this sample may be carry-over from other donors' samples. The sequencing input was PBMCs. This receptor chain uses TRBV27 and TRBJ1-1, with TRBD1 tentatively as D gene (5 bases match). The CDR3 is CASSLSAGAEEAFF. The DNA sequence follows: TGTGCCAGCAGTTTATCAGCCGGGGCCGAGGAAGCTTTCTTT.